Listed below are T cell receptor beta chains from one sample, sequenced in a study of T cell responses to AZD1222 COVID-19 vaccine. Some clones are missing from TCRdb's copy, which holds only in-frame ones; the method was immunoSEQ multiplex PCR. The top ten hold 10% of the sample, which has 200,000 or so clones, over 80% seen once. The sample was peripheral blood, taken on day 0 of AZD1222 vaccination. Source of these receptors: an adult in good health. The CDR3 runs from the conserved cysteine through the conserved F or W.

TRBJ2-7 | TRBV29-1 | CSVGNSGRAYEQYF
TRBJ1-5 | TRBV19 | CASSMQVNQPQHF
TRBJ2-7 | TRBV19 | CASSPGSGAVYEQYF
TRBJ1-1 | TRBV6-5 | CASQTTEAFF
TRBJ2-7 | TRBV12-3/TRBV12-4 | CASTRQGWYEQYF
TRBJ1-5 | TRBV28 | CASSPRGPGQPQHF
TRBJ1-1 | TRBV28 | CASTKGGWTEAFF
TRBJ2-3 | TRBV7-2 | CASRPPSSSTDTQYF
TRBJ2-3 | TRBV7-2 | CASSGTRDTQYF
TRBJ1-1 | TRBV6-1 | CASSDRENTEAFF
TRBJ1-3 | TRBV2 | CASSDPPGYAGNTIYF
TRBJ1-2 | TRBV7-9 | CASSLVREAGYTF
TRBJ1-1 | TRBV29-1 | CSVETRHPKAFF
TRBJ1-1 | TRBV29-1 | CSARNQMANTEAFF
TRBJ1-2 | TRBV12-3/TRBV12-4 | CASSLQGNYGYTF
TRBJ1-2 | TRBV5-1 | CASSLEQDGYTF